The 24 T cell receptor beta chains below come from one sample, sequenced in a study of blood T cell repertoires in COVID-19. Assay used: immunoSEQ multiplex PCR; TCRdb lists only in-frame clones, some missing. The sample lists fewer than 200,000 clones; less than 85% were seen once. Sample: PBMCs or T cells enriched from blood (not recorded which). The receptors shown here come from a woman in her forties or fifties who had recovered from COVID-19.

The rearrangement uses TRBV7-9 and TRBJ2-2, with D possibly matching TRBD2 (6 bases). The ends were cut back, 8 bases at V and 0 bases at J, with 13 bases in the middle. The CDR3 runs to 15 residues. Germline V gene sequence: CDR1 SEHNR, CDR2 FQNEAQ (reference sequence). CDR3 DNA sequence: TGTGCCAGCCTCCCCACGGGGGCGAACACCGGGGAGCTGTTTTTT. Its translation: CASLPTGANTGELFF.

The chain employs TRBV30 and TRBJ1-1, with D maybe TRBD1 (5 bases). Germline V gene data show CDR1 as GTSNPN and CDR2 as SVGIG (reference sequence). The ends were cut back, 4 bases at V and 1 base at J, with 16 bases in the middle. The CDR3 extends over 15 amino acids. The CDR3 nucleotides are TGTGCCTGGACCCCTTTGGACAACAAGAACACTGAAGCTTTCTTT. This encodes CAWTPLDNKNTEAFF.

This chain's CDR3 is CASSLTRNYEQYV. The CDR3 DNA is TGTGCCAGCAGCTTAACCAGGAACTACGAGCAGTACGTC. This chain joins TRBV11-2 and TRBJ2-7, with D unclear. The V end lost 2 bases, the J end lost 3 bases, and 8 bases lay between the germline ends. This CDR3 is built from 13 residues. Germline values: CDR1 SGHAT, CDR2 FQNNGV.

This clone has just one count. The gene calls are TRBV27 and TRBJ1-5, with D possibly matching TRBD1 (5 bases). The CDR3 runs 14 residues. Deletions cut 5 bases from V and 3 bases from J, with 11 bases between. Germline assignment: CDR1 MNHEY and CDR2 SMNVEV (reference sequence). The CDR3 region has the DNA TGTGCCAGCAGTCCCCGACAGACCAATCAGCCCCAGCATTTT. This codes for CASSPRQTNQPQHF.

The V call is TRBV13, the J call TRBJ2-3, with 12 bases lining up with TRBD1. Germline V gene data show CDR1 as PRHDT and CDR2 as FYEKMQ (reference sequence). After removal of 4 bases from V and 11 bases from J, the junction contained 13 bases not matched to a gene. The CDR3 length is 16 residues. The CDR3 DNA reads TGTGCCAGCAGCTGGGTCGGGGGACAGGGGGCGCGTGGGCAGTATTTT. Translating it yields CASSWVGGQGARGQYF.

The rearrangement links TRBV11-2 to TRBJ2-2; D perhaps matches TRBD2 (6 bases). CDR1 SGHAT and CDR2 FQNNGV come from the germline V gene. The CDR3 covers 15 residues. V lost 6 bases and J 0 bases, leaving 11 bases between the germline ends. The CDR3 DNA reads as TGTGCCAGCAGGTGGGGAGGAACGAACACCGGGGAGCTGTTTTTT. This translates into CASRWGGTNTGELFF.

V usage is TRBV14 and J usage is TRBJ2-1; D not resolved. Germline V gives CDR1 SGHDN, CDR2 FVKESK. V lost 4 bases to trimming and J lost 4 bases, with 2 bases between them. CDR3 length: 11 amino acids. The chain's CDR3 is CASSPYNEQFF. DNA for the CDR3: TGTGCCAGCAGCCCTTACAATGAGCAGTTCTTC.

This clone was detected only once. The V and J genes are TRBV18 and TRBJ2-3; D might be TRBD2 (6 bases). Per germline, CDR1 KGHSH and CDR2 LQKENI. The CDR3 contains 14 residues. V lost 4 bases to trimming and J lost 4 bases, with 12 bases between them. CDR3 DNA: TGTGCCAGCTCACGCGCGGGGAGGCCAGATACGCAGTATTTT. Translated, it gives CASSRAGRPDTQYF.

This rearrangement joins TRBV6-5 to TRBJ1-2; D gene uncertain. The CDR3 sequence is 13 residues long. Per the germline V gene, CDR1 is MNHEY and CDR2 is SVGAGI. Trimming removed 4 bases from V and 4 bases from J, with 10 bases in between. The CDR3: CASSFLSGYGYTF. In DNA form, the CDR3 reads TGTGCCAGCAGTTTCCTATCAGGCTATGGCTACACCTTC.

The chain carries TRBV2 and TRBJ1-1, with 7 bases aligning to TRBD1. This CDR3 is 14 amino acids long. Germline V gene lookup returns CDR1 SNHLY and CDR2 FYNNEI. V shed 6 bases, J shed 5 bases, and the junction held 9 bases outside the gene matches. CDR3 coding DNA: TGTGCCAGCAGGGTGGAGCAGGGGGAGACTGAAGCTTTCTTT. Translating gives CASRVEQGETEAFF.

This chain uses TRBV5-6 with TRBJ1-2; no reliable D call. CDR3 size: 14 residues. Germline V gene lookup returns CDR1 SGHDT and CDR2 YYEEEE. Trimming left V 4 bases short and J 1 base short, with 11 bases between. CDR3 nucleotide sequence: TGTGCCAGCAGCAAACCGGTTAGTAACTATGGCTACACCTTC. Translated, it gives CASSKPVSNYGYTF.

The chain recombines TRBV7-3 with TRBJ2-1, with D possibly being TRBD1 (6 bases). V gave up 5 bases and J gave up 4 bases, with 18 bases separating them. Germline CDR1 is SGHTA and CDR2 is FQGTGA. This CDR3 is 16 amino acids long. CDR3 sequence reads: CASSPNTEQGYNEQFF. The CDR3, as DNA: TGTGCCAGCAGCCCAAACACCGAACAGGGATACAATGAGCAGTTCTTC.

The genes are TRBV5-1 and TRBJ1-6; TRBD1 is a possible D gene (6 bases). This CDR3 is built from 15 residues. Germline values: CDR1 SGHRS, CDR2 YFSETQ. V was trimmed by 3 bases and J by 7 bases, leaving 14 bases between them. The CDR3: CASSSTGKENSPLHF. In nucleotides, the CDR3 is TGCGCCAGCAGCTCAACAGGGAAAGAGAATTCACCCCTCCACTTT. The entire variable domain, with the rest obtained from reference TRBV5-1 and TRBJ1-6, is as follows: KAGVTQTPRYLIKTRGQQVTLSCSPISGHRSVSWYQQTPGQGLQFLFEYFSETQRNKGNFPGRFSGRQFSNSRSEMNVSTLELGDSALYLCASSSTGKENSPLHFGNGTRLTVT.

The chain recombines TRBV6-6 with TRBJ2-7, with TRBD2 matching over 13 bases. This CDR3 has 15 amino acids. The V gene's germline CDR1 is MNHNY and CDR2 SVGAGI (reference sequence). After removal of 5 bases from V and 7 bases from J, the junction contained 8 bases not matched to a gene. DNA for the CDR3: TGTGCCAGCAGTCTTGGACTAGCGGGAGTCGGGGAGCAGTACGTC. Translated: CASSLGLAGVGEQYV.

This chain uses TRBV9 with TRBJ2-1; 9 bases are a match to TRBD2. Germline CDR1 reads SGDLS; CDR2 reads YYNGEE. V was clipped by 0 bases and J by 3 bases; unmatched bases: 4. This CDR3 has 16 amino acids. Here the CDR3 reads CASSVGLADIYNEQFF. In DNA, the CDR3 is TGTGCCAGCAGCGTAGGACTAGCGGATATCTACAATGAGCAGTTCTTC.

The count of this clone is one. The rearrangement uses TRBV12-5 and TRBJ1-5, with TRBD1 identical over 7 bases. The CDR3 extends over 15 amino acids. J gave up 0 bases and V 6 bases, and 5 bases lay outside the gene matches. Per germline, CDR1 LGHNT and CDR2 FRNRAP. CDR3 DNA: TGTGCTAGTGGCCCGGGACAGCATAGCAATCAGCCCCAGCATTTT. The encoded protein is CASGPGQHSNQPQHF.

J is TRBJ2-7 and V is TRBV5-1; D unresolved. With 4 bases removed from V and 4 bases from J, the gap between germline ends came to 15 bases. This CDR3 is built from 14 residues. CDR1 and CDR2 (germline): SGHRS, YFSETQ. In nucleotides, the CDR3 is TGCGCCAGCAGCCCCGGCAGGTCCGGTTACGAGCAGTACGTC. The encoded protein is CASSPGRSGYEQYV.

V and J are TRBV29-1 and TRBJ1-6; D not certain. Germline CDR1 is SQVTM and CDR2 is ANQGSEA. The CDR3 consists of 13 residues. V shed 4 bases and J shed 8 bases, with 12 bases lying between them. This CDR3 reads CSVVETSDSPLHF. The DNA for the CDR3 is TGCAGCGTTGTGGAGACGTCTGATTCACCCCTCCACTTT.

The chain has TRBV19 and TRBJ2-5, with D possibly being TRBD2 (6 bases). CDR3 length: 14 amino acids. The germline V gene encodes CDR1 LNHDA and CDR2 SQIVND (reference sequence). The V gene lost 5 bases and the J gene lost 5 bases, with 15 bases spanning the gap. The CDR3 sequence: CASSPRRLAETQYF. The CDR3 DNA reads TGTGCCAGTAGTCCCCGGAGGCTAGCGGAGACCCAGTACTTC.

The chain carries TRBV6-2 or TRBV6-3 and TRBJ2-3; 8 nucleotides match TRBD2. Germline CDR1 reads MNHEY; CDR2 reads SVGEGT. The CDR3 sequence is 15 residues long. The junction had 12 bases not matched to a gene; V was cut back by 6 bases and J by 7 bases. In nucleotides, the CDR3 is TGTGCCAGCAGCTCCAGCGGGAGCCTCAGCAATACGCAGTATTTT. Protein sequence: CASSSSGSLSNTQYF.

The V gene is TRBV28, the J gene TRBJ1-2; a weak D match, TRBD1 (6 bases). This CDR3 contains 12 residues. Deletions cut 6 bases from V and 7 bases from J, with 12 bases between. The germline V gene has CDR1 MDHEN and CDR2 SYDVKM. CDR3 region: CASSQGPGGYTF. The CDR3 coding sequence is TGTGCCAGCAGCCAGGGGCCGGGTGGCTACACCTTC.

V gene TRBV10-3 combines with J gene TRBJ1-2; weak D call: TRBD1 (5 bases). V lost 0 bases to trimming and J lost 2 bases, with 16 bases between them. Germline V lookup: CDR1 ENHRY, CDR2 SYGVKD. The CDR3 has 17 residues. The CDR3 is CAISESGERGRNYGYTF. The CDR3 region has the DNA TGTGCCATCAGTGAGTCGGGCGAAAGGGGCAGGAACTATGGCTACACCTTC.

V usage is TRBV18 and J usage is TRBJ2-4; D possibly corresponds to TRBD2 (6 bases). Trimming removed 3 bases from V and 0 bases from J, with 12 bases in between. The CDR3 runs 16 residues. Germline loops: CDR1 KGHSH, CDR2 LQKENI. The CDR3 nucleotides are TGTGCCAGCTCACCGATCACTAGCCTAGCCAAAAACATTCAGTACTTC. Translation: CASSPITSLAKNIQYF.

This clone was observed many times. The gene calls are TRBV21-1 and TRBJ2-7; the D call TRBD2 from the table was never checked on the DNA. TRBV21-1 is a pseudogene. The CDR3 is 14 amino acids. CDR3 sequence reads: CASSIGKYTYEQYV. The CDR3 DNA reads as TGTGCCAGCAGCATCGGGAAGTACACCTACGAGCAGTACGTC.